The 32 T cell receptor beta chains listed next were all sequenced from one sample in a study of T-cell memory formation after mild COVID-19. MiXCR was run by TCRdb on the 5' RACE reads, yielding one entry per CDR3 protein. The data show fewer than 350,000 distinct CDR3 sequences, roughly 18% seen once. Sequencing was performed on PBMCs or a T cell subset sorted from them (not recorded which). These TCRs come from a man aged 18 to 29 who had mild COVID-19 (a few samples of this study predate the infection). Cell type and time point are not known.

This clonotype was observed at least ten times. DNA of the CDR3: TGTGCCAGCAGCCCGGGACACTCTGGGGCCAACGTCCTGACTTTC. Translated, it gives CASSPGHSGANVLTF. The J gene is TRBJ2-6, the V gene TRBV14; D may be TRBD1 (6 bases). Trimming pared 4 bases from V and 0 bases from J, leaving 7 bases between. Germline loops: CDR1 SGHDN, CDR2 FVKESK. The CDR3 contains 15 residues.

This clonotype was seen only once. The chain couples TRBV25-1 to TRBJ1-4, with 7 bases identical to TRBD1. After removal of 8 bases from V and 8 bases from J, the junction contained 11 bases not matched to a gene. This CDR3 spans 14 amino acids. The germline gives CDR1 MGHDK, CDR2 SYGVNS. The CDR3 loop is CASGAGTVREKLFF. DNA for the CDR3: TGTGCCAGCGGAGCCGGGACAGTACGCGAAAAACTGTTTTTT.

The chain links TRBV20-1 to TRBJ1-2; tentatively, D is TRBD1 (6 bases). The CDR3 runs to 14 residues. V lost 5 bases, J lost 0 bases, and 13 bases lay in between. Germline lookup yields CDR1 DFQATT and CDR2 SNEGSKA (reference sequence). CDR3 amino acids: CSAGRGGSNYGYTF. The CDR3 DNA sequence: TGCAGTGCTGGCCGGGGGGGCTCTAACTATGGCTACACCTTC.

This clonotype was seen a handful of times. The chain links TRBV20-1 to TRBJ2-7; tentative D call: TRBD1 (5 bases). V dropped 4 bases and J dropped 2 bases, with 15 bases sitting between them. The CDR3 is 14 residues long. Germline CDR1 reads DFQATT; CDR2 reads SNEGSKA (reference sequence). Written as DNA, the CDR3 is TGCAGTGCTAAGGGGCACGACAGTACCTACGAGCAGTACGTC. It specifies CSAKGHDSTYEQYV.

There are a few counts of this clonotype. The rearrangement joins TRBV7-9 to TRBJ2-2; D is perhaps TRBD2 (6 bases). The CDR3 extends over 15 amino acids. Trimming cost V 6 bases and J 2 bases, with 13 bases left between them. CDR1 and CDR2 (germline): SEHNR, FQNEAQ (reference sequence). CDR3 sequence (DNA): TGTGCCAGCAGTTCCGGGACTGTTAACACCGGGGAGCTGTTTTTT. Its protein product is CASSSGTVNTGELFF.

In this sample, this clonotype turned up a few times. The chain links TRBV12-3 or TRBV12-4 to TRBJ1-2; D not certain. V was shortened by 4 bases and J by 3 bases, with 18 bases between the two germline ends. This CDR3 has 16 residues. The CDR3 DNA follows: TGTGCCAGCAGTTCCGCCGAATACCCAATCTACTATGGCTACACCTTC. As protein: CASSSAEYPIYYGYTF.

This clonotype was detected a few times. This sequence joins TRBV19 and TRBJ1-1, with D perhaps TRBD1 (5 bases). From germline, CDR1 is LNHDA and CDR2 SQIVND (reference sequence). Trimming cost V 7 bases and J 4 bases, with 16 bases left between them. CDR3 length: 14 amino acids. In DNA, the CDR3 is TGTGCCAGTACCCTCGGGGGAGGGCGCACTGAAGCTTTCTTT. This sequence encodes CASTLGGGRTEAFF. Drawing the rest from reference TRBV19 and TRBJ1-1, the complete variable domain is DGGITQSPKYLFRKEGQNVTLSCEQNLNHDAMYWYRQDPGQGLRLIYYSQIVNDFQKGDIAEGYSVSREKKESFPLTVTSAQKNPTAFYLCASTLGGGRTEAFFGQGTRLTVV.

This clonotype has more than one count but fewer than ten. V usage is TRBV20-1 and J usage is TRBJ1-5; D gene unclear. The germline V gene encodes CDR1 DFQATT and CDR2 SNEGSKA (reference sequence). Trimming shortened V by 3 bases and J by 1 base, and 4 bases separated the two germline ends. The CDR3 extends over 12 amino acids. The CDR3 bases are TGCAGTGCTAGGGGAAGCAATCAGCCCCAGCATTTT. The encoded protein is CSARGSNQPQHF.

This chain uses TRBV5-1 with TRBJ1-1, with a weak D call TRBD1 (5 bases). V lost 7 bases and J 5 bases, leaving 21 bases between the germline ends. The germline V gene has CDR1 SGHRS and CDR2 YFSETQ. CDR3 length: 15 amino acids. CDR3 coding DNA: TGCGCCAGCTTCCCGGGACCTCGGGGGAAGACTGAAGCTTTCTTT. Translated, it gives CASFPGPRGKTEAFF.

J is TRBJ1-5 and V is TRBV7-9; D possibly corresponds to TRBD1 (5 bases). V was clipped by 1 base and J by 2 bases, with 12 bases between them. From germline, CDR1 is SEHNR and CDR2 FQNEAQ (reference sequence). The CDR3 has 16 amino acids. The DNA of the CDR3 is TGTGCCAGCAGCTTAGGGGCAGGGAGGGGCAATCAGCCCCAGCATTTT. Encoded protein: CASSLGAGRGNQPQHF.

This clonotype was seen a handful of times. V usage is TRBV4-1 and J usage is TRBJ1-2; D unclear. This CDR3 is built from 14 residues. Germline CDR1 MGHRA, CDR2 YSYEKL. V was cut by 3 bases and J by 6 bases, with 14 bases left in between. The CDR3 DNA sequence: TGCGCCAGCAGCCAGTTAGAAGGAGCGGATGGCTACACCTTC. It specifies CASSQLEGADGYTF.

This clonotype was found a few times. CDR3 in amino acids: CASSLEAVEYQETQYF. CDR3 DNA: TGTGCCAGCAGCTTAGAGGCAGTAGAGTACCAAGAGACCCAGTACTTC. V usage is TRBV7-9 and J usage is TRBJ2-5; D is ambiguous. Germline CDR1 reads SEHNR; CDR2 reads FQNEAQ (reference sequence). V was cut by 1 base and J by 0 bases, with 12 bases left in between. This CDR3 contains 16 residues.

In its sample, this clonotype was seen many times. The chain carries TRBV6-5 and TRBJ2-7, with D possibly TRBD2 on 6 matching bases. Trimming left V 3 bases short and J 6 bases short, with 12 bases between. The length of the CDR3 is 13 residues. Germline CDR1 is MNHEY and CDR2 is SVGAGI. The CDR3 DNA reads as TGTGCCAGCAGTTATAGGCGGGATGGCGAGCAGTACGTC. Encoded protein: CASSYRRDGEQYV.

The table lists this clonotype with a few counts. V and J are TRBV6-6 and TRBJ2-3; no clear D. The CDR3 has 15 amino acids. In germline, CDR1 is MNHNY, CDR2 SVGAGI (reference sequence). The ends were cut back, 5 bases at V and 7 bases at J, with 19 bases in the middle. CDR3: CASSPTGGRVNTQYF. Written as DNA, the CDR3 is TGTGCCAGCAGTCCGACGGGTGGTAGAGTAAATACGCAGTATTTT.

The chain links TRBV5-5 to TRBJ1-2, with TRBD1 matching 7 bases. This CDR3 comprises 15 residues. In germline, CDR1 is SGHKS, CDR2 YYEKEE (reference sequence). V gave up 5 bases and J gave up 0 bases; unmatched junction bases: 7. CDR3: CASRLTGTANYGYTF. In DNA, the CDR3 is TGTGCCAGCAGACTGACGGGGACAGCTAACTATGGCTACACCTTC.

This chain joins TRBV12-3 or TRBV12-4 and TRBJ1-6; 7 nucleotides agree with TRBD1. J lost 7 bases, V lost 3 bases, and 3 bases had no gene match. The CDR3 spans 14 residues. The CDR3 DNA is TGTGCCAGCAGTTTTGGGACAGCGAATTCACCCCTCCACTTT. Its protein is CASSFGTANSPLHF.

A word on this clonotype: Mismatch with germline at one junction end may stem from a read error. The chain links TRBV6-2 or TRBV6-3 to TRBJ2-4, with TRBD2 as a possible D gene (6 bases). CDR1 is MNHEY and CDR2 is SVGEGT in the germline V gene. CDR3 length: 11 amino acids. The CDR3 protein is CASGKWGTEVF. The CDR3 bases are TGTGCCAGCGGAAAATGGGGGACTGAAGTCTTC.

This clonotype was picked up a small number of times. The chain couples TRBV10-3 to TRBJ2-5, with 9 bases lining up with TRBD2. Germline V gives CDR1 ENHRY, CDR2 SYGVKD. The ends lost 4 bases at V and 2 bases at J; junction bases unmatched: 2. This CDR3 is 14 amino acids long. CDR3 sequence (DNA): TGTGCCATCAGTGGACTAGCGGCGCAAGAGACCCAGTACTTC. It is translated as CAISGLAAQETQYF.

This clonotype turned up a few times. The chain links TRBV6-5 to TRBJ2-2; either TRBD1 or TRBD2 may fit D (5 bases each). CDR1 and CDR2 from the germline V gene are MNHEY and SVGAGI. The germline V and J ends were trimmed by 5 bases and 4 bases, with 11 bases remaining between them. The CDR3 runs 14 residues. CDR3 sequence: CASSPRDVTGELFF. The CDR3 nucleotides read TGTGCCAGCAGTCCCCGGGACGTCACCGGGGAGCTGTTTTTT.

The V gene is TRBV20-1, the J gene TRBJ2-7; D gene unclear. Germline assignment: CDR1 DFQATT and CDR2 SNEGSKA (reference sequence). The CDR3 covers 12 residues. The V end was cut by 3 bases, the J end by 5 bases, with 11 bases between. Here the CDR3 DNA reads TGCAGTGCTAGTCCCCGCCTGGACGAGCAGTACTTC. This gives the protein CSASPRLDEQYF.

At least ten counts were recorded for this clonotype. The rearrangement joins TRBV12-3 or TRBV12-4 to TRBJ2-3, with TRBD1 matching over 8 bases. Losses at the gene ends were 5 bases for V and 0 bases for J; bases not matched to a gene: 4. The CDR3 is made up of 15 amino acids. The CDR3 DNA reads TGTGCCAGCAGTCGACAGGGGCTTAGCACAGATACGCAGTATTTT. The encoded protein is CASSRQGLSTDTQYF.

The J gene is TRBJ2-3, the V gene TRBV19; 15 positions agree with TRBD2. Per germline, CDR1 LNHDA and CDR2 SQIVND (reference sequence). The CDR3 covers 19 residues. V was clipped by 3 bases and J by 1 base; unmatched bases: 8. The CDR3 is CASSITGTSGGKGTDTQYF. In DNA form, the CDR3 reads TGTGCCAGTAGTATTACAGGGACTAGCGGGGGGAAGGGCACAGATACGCAGTATTTT.

V gene TRBV4-2 combines with J gene TRBJ2-3; TRBD2 matches 10 bases. This CDR3 has 16 amino acids. Germline assignment: CDR1 LGHNA and CDR2 YNFKEQ. With V trimmed by 1 base and J by 4 bases, 5 bases remained unmatched. CDR3 coding DNA: TGTGCCAGCAGCCAAGGTACTAGCGGGGTCTCAGATACGCAGTATTTT. It codes for CASSQGTSGVSDTQYF.

The V gene is TRBV20-1, the J gene TRBJ1-2; D not resolved. In germline, CDR1 is DFQATT, CDR2 SNEGSKA (reference sequence). V was pared by 0 bases and J by 3 bases, with 11 bases between. The CDR3 contains 14 residues. The CDR3: CSARDWKVYYGYTF. In DNA, the CDR3 is TGCAGTGCTAGAGATTGGAAAGTATACTATGGCTACACCTTC.

The chain combines TRBV6-5 with TRBJ1-2, with D possibly TRBD1 on 5 matching bases. CDR1 is MNHEY, CDR2 SVGAGI, per germline. The CDR3 extends over 12 amino acids. The V and J ends lost 5 bases and 6 bases respectively, with 10 bases between them. CDR3 DNA: TGTGCCAGCAGTCCAGGGATTGATGGCTACACCTTC. Residues: CASSPGIDGYTF.

The chain links TRBV5-1 to TRBJ1-4; a weak D match, TRBD1 (6 bases). V dropped 1 base and J dropped 3 bases, with 10 bases sitting between them. Germline V gene data show CDR1 as SGHRS and CDR2 as YFSETQ. This CDR3 contains 15 residues. The CDR3 nucleotides read TGCGCCAGCAGCTTGTGGGGGGCGTCTAATGAAAAACTGTTTTTT. It specifies CASSLWGASNEKLFF.

V gene TRBV21-1 combines with J gene TRBJ1-6; TRBD1 was called by the table and not checked on the DNA. TRBV21-1 counts as a pseudogene. The length of the CDR3 is 15 residues. CDR3 DNA sequence: TGTGCCAGCAGCAAAGATCACAGGGGGCTGTCACCCCTCCACTTT. It is translated as CASSKDHRGLSPLHF.

This clonotype appeared a single time. The V gene is TRBV24-1, the J gene TRBJ2-3, with D possibly being TRBD2 (5 bases). The CDR3 contains 13 residues. Germline values: CDR1 KGHDR, CDR2 SFDVKD. Trimming removed 5 bases at V and 6 bases at J, with 11 bases between. As DNA, the CDR3 is TGTGCCACCAGTGCTTCGGGGATGGATACGCAGTATTTT. Translated, it gives CATSASGMDTQYF.

This clonotype was detected a few times. V and J are TRBV12-3 or TRBV12-4 and TRBJ2-7, with 12 bases fitting TRBD1. The CDR3 runs 15 residues. The junction had 6 bases not matched to a gene; V was cut back by 5 bases and J by 4 bases. The CDR3: CASSPGQGAKYEQYF. DNA of the CDR3: TGTGCCAGCAGTCCGGGACAGGGGGCTAAGTACGAGCAGTACTTC.

The chain uses TRBV5-1 and TRBJ2-1, with 13 bases identical to TRBD2. Germline V gives CDR1 SGHRS, CDR2 YFSETQ. Trimming removed 3 bases from V and 7 bases from J; junction bases left unmatched: 4. The CDR3 sequence is 15 residues long. CDR3 sequence: CASSWGLAGQNEQFF. CDR3 nucleotide sequence: TGCGCCAGCAGCTGGGGACTAGCGGGACAAAATGAGCAGTTCTTC. Full variable domain (rest looked up from reference TRBV5-1 and TRBJ2-1): KAGVTQTPRYLIKTRGQQVTLSCSPISGHRSVSWYQQTPGQGLQFLFEYFSETQRNKGNFPGRFSGRQFSNSRSEMNVSTLELGDSALYLCASSWGLAGQNEQFFGPGTRLTVL.

This clonotype was seen more than once but under ten times. The chain combines TRBV20-1 with TRBJ2-7, with 9 bases identical to TRBD2. Germline CDR1 is DFQATT and CDR2 is SNEGSKA (reference sequence). This CDR3 contains 17 residues. Trimming cost V 2 bases and J 5 bases; bases outside gene matches: 16. The DNA for the CDR3 is TGCAGTGCTAGACACTCTCTCTCCTGGCGGGGGGGCCACGAGCAGTACTTC. This translates into CSARHSLSWRGGHEQYF.

This clonotype was seen a handful of times. The V call is TRBV7-2, the J call TRBJ2-3; D ambiguous. From germline, CDR1 is SGHTA and CDR2 FQGNSA. Trimming took off 5 bases at V and 4 bases at J, with 10 bases between the two ends. This CDR3 is built from 13 residues. CDR3 DNA: TGTGCCAGCAGCCGTACAGCCCCAGATACGCAGTATTTT. Its translation: CASSRTAPDTQYF.